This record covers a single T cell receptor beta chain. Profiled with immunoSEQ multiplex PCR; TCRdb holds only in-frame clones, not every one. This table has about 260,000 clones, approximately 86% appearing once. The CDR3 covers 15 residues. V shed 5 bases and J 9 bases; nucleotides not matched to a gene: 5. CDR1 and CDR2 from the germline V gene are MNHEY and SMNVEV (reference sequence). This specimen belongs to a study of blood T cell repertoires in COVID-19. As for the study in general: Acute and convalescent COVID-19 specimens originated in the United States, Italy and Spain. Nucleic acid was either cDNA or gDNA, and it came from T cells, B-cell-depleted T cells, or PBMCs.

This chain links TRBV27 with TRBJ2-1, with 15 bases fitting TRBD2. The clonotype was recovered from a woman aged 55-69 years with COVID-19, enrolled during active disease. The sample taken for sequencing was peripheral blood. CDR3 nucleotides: TGTGCCAGCAGTCTCGGGACTAGCGGGAGGACTGAGCAGTTCTTC. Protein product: CASSLGTSGRTEQFF.